This T cell receptor (beta chain) is from a study of T cells in Graves' hyperthyroidism and ophthalmopathy. Background on the study: Any treatment followed the collection of peripheral blood at initial diagnosis. Study results and caveats: In validation, the model predicted ophthalmopathy. These predictions came a median about 6 months before onset. Expanded thyroid clonotypes (above 0.001) were mostly also found in blood.

The germline CDR1 and CDR2 sequences are DFQATT and SNEGSKA (reference sequence). The ends were cut back, 5 bases at V and 4 bases at J, with 23 bases in the middle. The CDR3 loop spans 16 amino acids. This clonotype was seen many times. Its antigen is not known. What was amplified from RNA transcripts were TCR beta CDR3 regions. During a first-round RT-PCR of the TCR CDR3, the HTBI primer set was used. Via MiXCR, TCRdb re-called the multiplex PCR reads, giving one row per CDR3 protein. The repertoire holds 530,000 or so distinct CDR3 sequences, with approximately 25% as singletons. Source material for PBMCs was around 10 ml fresh peripheral blood.

Sequenced input: blood. The clonotype originates from a woman aged 30 to 39 with Graves' ophthalmopathy. The V call is TRBV20-1, the J call TRBJ1-2; D is uncertain. CDR3 bases: TGCAGTGCTGGAACCGGGAGTATCGGGTCGAGCTATGGCTACACCTTC. It translates to CSAGTGSIGSSYGYTF.